These 2 T cell receptor beta chains share one sample of origin, sequenced in a study of blood T cell repertoires in COVID-19. This table comes from immunoSEQ multiplex PCR, and its TCRdb copy is limited to in-frame clones, with some not included. This sample carries around 300,000 clones, around 85% of them seen once, and the ten largest clones take 4% to 5%. Sequencing was done on a sample of peripheral blood. The receptors come from a woman aged 45-60 years with active or convalescent COVID-19.

The V call is TRBV24-1, the J call TRBJ1-2, with TRBD1 as a possible D gene (5 bases). The CDR3 consists of 12 residues. Germline CDR1 reads KGHDR; CDR2 reads SFDVKD. V shed 5 bases and J shed 8 bases, with 11 bases lying between them. DNA for the CDR3: TGTGCCACCAGTGCTCCAGGGTACGGCTACACCTTC. This encodes CATSAPGYGYTF.

The chain recombines TRBV29-1 with TRBJ1-1; D unclear. CDR1 and CDR2 from the germline V gene are SQVTM and ANQGSEA. V lost 6 bases to trimming and J lost 1 base, with 9 bases between them. There are 12 residues in the CDR3. DNA for the CDR3: TGCAGCGTCCACAGCCAGAACACTGAAGCTTTCTTT. This translates into CSVHSQNTEAFF.